This T cell receptor beta chain was observed in a study of blood T cell repertoires in COVID-19. The overall study: Sample material is recorded as cDNA or gDNA derived from T cells, B-cell-depleted T cells, or PBMCs.

Authors' data handling: Reference gene primer amplification gave nucleated cell count estimates. Sequencing used immunoSEQ multiplex PCR; TCRdb keeps in-frame clones, though not all of them. Clone size and the V and J calls come from that table; the DNA yielded D and trimming. This table has about 120,000 clones, 80% to 90% appearing once. CDR1 and CDR2 from the germline V gene are SGHNT and YENEEA. The V and J ends lost 6 bases and 8 bases respectively, with 11 bases between them. This CDR3 has 13 amino acids. The material sequenced was peripheral blood. V and J are TRBV11-3 and TRBJ1-6; perhaps TRBD1 as D (6 bases). The clonotype originates from a human donor with acute or convalescent COVID-19. The donor label of this sample is uncertain. The CDR3 spells CASSPRTDSPLHF. In nucleotides, the CDR3 is TGTGCCAGCAGTCCTCGGACAGATTCACCCCTCCACTTT.